A single T cell receptor (beta chain) is shown here with its context. The antigen remains undetermined. The data are from a study of cytomegalovirus exposure and HLA in healthy donors. The study's findings and limits: TCR beta sequences reportedly predicted most subjects' HLA-A and HLA-B alleles accurately.

V gave up 5 bases and J gave up 0 bases, with 11 bases separating them. The CDR3 is 14 residues long. From germline, CDR1 is MNHEY and CDR2 SVGAGI. The PCR employed 60 Vbeta primers together with 13 Jbeta primers. The table came from immunoSEQ multiplex PCR; TCRdb's copy has only in-frame clones and leaves some out. The data show fewer than 150,000 clones, about four fifths seen once. The chain uses TRBV6-5 and TRBJ2-7, with D uncertain. The TCR comes from a man between 25 and 39 years old in good health. What was sequenced was PBMCs. The CDR3 sequence: CASSPPTSSYEQYF. The CDR3 DNA follows: TGTGCCAGCAGTCCCCCCACCAGCTCCTACGAGCAGTACTTC.